This is a list of T cell receptor beta chains from one sample in a study of cytomegalovirus exposure and HLA in healthy donors. Generated by immunoSEQ multiplex PCR, the TCRdb table keeps only in-frame clones and is missing some. The table shows 100,000 to 120,000 clones, with around four fifths occurring only once. Sample: PBMCs. The origin of the receptors is a woman between 40 and 55 years old in good health and CMV-seropositive. The CDR3 runs from the conserved cysteine through the conserved F or W. A D gene is named only where the DNA matches it firmly. Some rows mark clone size as missing; the rest say once, few, many or name a class of expanded clone.

j_call | cdr3_length | clone_size | v_call | d_call | cdr3_nt | cdr3_aa
TRBJ2-5 | 17 | - | TRBV5-4 | TRBD2 | TGTGCCAGCAGCTTAGGGGCCAGGCTAGCGGGACGCGAGACCCAGTACTTC | CASSLGARLAGRETQYF
TRBJ2-1 | 17 | once | TRBV7-2 | - | TGTGCCAGCAGCCCGCCCGATGGTGTGACGGGTTTGGGTGAGCAGTTCTTC | CASSPPDGVTGLGEQFF
TRBJ2-1 | 15 | - | TRBV28 | TRBD2 | TGTGCCAGCAGTTCGTTAAACGGCGGGGGTAATGAGCAGTTCTTC | CASSSLNGGGNEQFF
TRBJ2-3 | 14 | few | TRBV4-3 | - | TGCGCCAGCAGCCAAGTGTCGTCGGGGGATACGCAGTATTTT | CASSQVSSGDTQYF
TRBJ1-3 | 14 | few | TRBV5-4 | TRBD1 | TGTGCCAGCAGCCCTGACAGGGTTGGAAACACCATATATTTT | CASSPDRVGNTIYF
TRBJ1-1 | 15 | few | TRBV13 | TRBD1 | TGTGCCAGCAGCTTGGGGACAGGGTGGATCACTGAAGCTTTCTTT | CASSLGTGWITEAFF
TRBJ1-1 | 15 | - | TRBV28 | - | TGTGCCAGCTCAACCGATCGGGAGTTCGTTATGGTTGCTTTCTTT | CASSTDREFVMVAFF
TRBJ2-7 | 15 | few | TRBV11-3 | - | TGTGCCAGCAGCTTAGTTGCAGGACCGACAGGTAGCGCTTTCTTC | CASSLVAGPTGSAFF
TRBJ2-2 | 15 | - | TRBV7-9 | TRBD2 | TGTGCCAGCAGCTTAGCGGGACTAGCCGGCGGGGAGCTGTTTTTT | CASSLAGLAGGELFF
TRBJ2-4 | 16 | - | TRBV21-1 | - | TGTGCCAGCAGCACCCACAGGGAAGGAACCAAAAACATTCAGTACTTC | CASSTHREGTKNIQYF
TRBJ1-1 | 14 | - | TRBV5-1 | - | TGCGCCAGCAGCTCCCAGATGCAGAACACTGAAGCTTTCTTT | CASSSQMQNTEAFF
TRBJ1-1 | 14 | - | TRBV27 | - | TGTGCCAGCAGTTTTAACAGGCTGAACACTGAAGCTTTCTTT | CASSFNRLNTEAFF
TRBJ1-4 | 15 | - | TRBV6-6 | TRBD1 | TGTGCCAGCAGCCAGGGGGACAGGGTATGGGAAAAACTGTTTTTT | CASSQGDRVWEKLFF
TRBJ2-2 | 15 | - | TRBV15 | - | TGTGCCACCAGCAGACGGGGGTCGAACACCGGGGAGCTGTTTTTT | CATSRRGSNTGELFF
TRBJ2-2 | 19 | - | TRBV19 | TRBD2 | TGTGCCAGTAGTGTCGGGACTAGCGGGAGGGCCCCGAACACCGGGGAGCTGTTTTTT | CASSVGTSGRAPNTGELFF
TRBJ2-2 | 15 | - | TRBV10-3 | TRBD2 | TGTGTCACGTTAGAGCGGGATGTGAGCACCGGGGAGCTGTTTTTT | CVTLERDVSTGELFF
TRBJ2-7 | 16 | - | TRBV2 | TRBD2 | TGTGCCAGCAGCCCCCGACTAGCGGGGGGGCAACACGAGCAGTACTTC | CASSPRLAGGQHEQYF
TRBJ1-3 | 15 | - | TRBV28 | - | TGTGCCAGCAGTCCGTCCACAGGGTCAGGAAACACCATATATTTT | CASSPSTGSGNTIYF
TRBJ1-2 | 13 | - | TRBV4-1 | - | TGCGCCAGCCGCAAGACAGGCAACTATGGCTACACCTTC | CASRKTGNYGYTF
TRBJ1-1 | 15 | - | TRBV7-9 | - | TGTTCCAGCAGCTTAAGGCTGGGGGAGGGTACTGAAGCTTTCTTT | CSSSLRLGEGTEAFF
TRBJ2-5 | 14 | - | TRBV11-2 | TRBD2 | TGTGCCAGCAGAGCGGGAGGGCCTCCCGAGACCCAGTACTTC | CASRAGGPPETQYF
TRBJ2-1 | 15 | - | TRBV5-4 | TRBD2 | TGTGCCAGCAGCTTGACTAGCGGAGCCTACAATGAGCAGTTCTTC | CASSLTSGAYNEQFF
TRBJ2-1 | 14 | once | TRBV10-3 | TRBD2 | TGTGCCATCAGTGAGGTAGCGGGGGGGAATGAGCAGTTCTTC | CAISEVAGGNEQFF
TRBJ1-5 | 14 | - | TRBV5-1 | - | TGCGCCAGCAGCTTGGGGGGGCCCGATCAGCCCCAGCATTTT | CASSLGGPDQPQHF
TRBJ1-2 | 14 | - | TRBV7-8 | TRBD1 | TGTGCCAGCAGCTTGACGACAGGGAACTATGGCTACACCTTC | CASSLTTGNYGYTF
TRBJ2-1 | 14 | - | TRBV7-7 | TRBD1 | TGTGCCAGCAGCCCGCCCGGGACAGGGGGTAAGCAGTTCTTC | CASSPPGTGGKQFF
TRBJ2-5 | 15 | - | TRBV5-1 | - | TGCGCCAGCAGCTTGGCCCAGAGGGATCTAGAGACCCAGTACTTC | CASSLAQRDLETQYF
TRBJ2-3 | 18 | - | TRBV10-3 | TRBD2 | TGTGCCATCAAACCGGGACTAGTGAGCTCGGGATGGACAGATACGCAGTATTTT | CAIKPGLVSSGWTDTQYF
TRBJ1-2 | 14 | once | TRBV6-1 | - | TGTGCCAGCAGTGAAAGGGGGTACGACTATGGCTACACCTTC | CASSERGYDYGYTF
TRBJ2-7 | 15 | - | TRBV5-1 | - | TGCGCCAGCAACCCAGGGGCGGGGGTCTCCTACGAGCAGTACTTC | CASNPGAGVSYEQYF
TRBJ2-2 | 14 | - | TRBV6-6 | - | TGTGCCAGCAGGGGGGGGCCGAACACCGGGGAGCTGTTTTTT | CASRGGPNTGELFF
TRBJ2-3 | 16 | - | TRBV27 | TRBD1 | TGTGCCAGCAGTTCAACGGGGACAGGGTATTTGGATACGCAGTATTTT | CASSSTGTGYLDTQYF
TRBJ1-5 | 18 | - | TRBV4-1 | - | TGCGCCAGCAGCCAAGATTATTTGGGGAGATATAGCAATCAGCCCCAGCATTTT | CASSQDYLGRYSNQPQHF